This entry describes one TCR beta chain. As yet, its antigen is unknown. These data come from a study of radiotherapy plus CTLA-4 blockade in lung cancer. General study results and limits: Tumor-derived TCR clones expanded in blood after radiotherapy plus ipilimumab.

V dropped 3 bases and J dropped 5 bases, with 17 bases sitting between them. This CDR3 is built from 15 residues. Germline V lookup: CDR1 SGHNT, CDR2 YYREEE (reference sequence). Profiling relied on immunoSEQ multiplex PCR, and the TCRdb table lists in-frame clones only, not all of them. The sample carries under 95,000 clones, around 81% recorded once. V is TRBV5-4 and J is TRBJ1-2; no definite D call. The sequence derives from a human donor with non-small cell lung cancer whose response to radiotherapy plus ipilimumab could not be evaluated. Some clones in this sample may be carry-over from other donors' samples. The sample in question was peripheral blood, obtained from a patient treated with radiotherapy plus ipilimumab. For the CDR3, the DNA is TGTGCCAGCAGCTCCCAGGAGGGAGGGTTTTATGGCTACACCTTC. Translation: CASSSQEGGFYGYTF. Using reference TRBV5-4 and TRBJ1-2 for the parts outside the CDR3, the full variable domain is ETGVTQSPTHLIKTRGQQVTLRCSSQSGHNTVSWYQQALGQGPQFIFQYYREEENGRGNFPPRFSGLQFPNYSSELNVNALELDDSALYLCASSSQEGGFYGYTFGSGTRLTVV.